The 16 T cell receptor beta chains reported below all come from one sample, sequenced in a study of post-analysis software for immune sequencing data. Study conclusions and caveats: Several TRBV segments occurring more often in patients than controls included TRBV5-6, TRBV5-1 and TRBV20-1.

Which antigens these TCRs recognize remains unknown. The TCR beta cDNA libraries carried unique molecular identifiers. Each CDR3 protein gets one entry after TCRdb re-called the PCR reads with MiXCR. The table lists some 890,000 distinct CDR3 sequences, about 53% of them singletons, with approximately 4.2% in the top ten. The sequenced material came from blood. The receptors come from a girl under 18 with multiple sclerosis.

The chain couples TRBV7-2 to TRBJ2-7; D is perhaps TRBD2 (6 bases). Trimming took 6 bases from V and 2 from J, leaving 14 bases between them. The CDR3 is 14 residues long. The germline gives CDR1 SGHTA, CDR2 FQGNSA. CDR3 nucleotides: TGTGCCAGCAGTTTATTCGGGGAGGCCTACGAGCAGTACTTC. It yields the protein CASSLFGEAYEQYF.

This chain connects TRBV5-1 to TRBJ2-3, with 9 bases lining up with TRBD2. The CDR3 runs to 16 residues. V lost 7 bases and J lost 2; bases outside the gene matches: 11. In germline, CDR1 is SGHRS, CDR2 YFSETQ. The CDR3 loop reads CASAAGGAPTTDTQYF. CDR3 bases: TGCGCCAGCGCCGCGGGGGGGGCCCCTACCACAGATACGCAGTATTTT.

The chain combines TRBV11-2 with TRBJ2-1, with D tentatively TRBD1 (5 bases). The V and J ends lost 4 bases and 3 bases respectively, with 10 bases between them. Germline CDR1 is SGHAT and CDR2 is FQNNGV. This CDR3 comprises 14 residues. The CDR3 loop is CASSSSRDYNEQFF. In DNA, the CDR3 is TGTGCCAGCAGCTCCAGCAGGGACTACAATGAGCAGTTCTTC.

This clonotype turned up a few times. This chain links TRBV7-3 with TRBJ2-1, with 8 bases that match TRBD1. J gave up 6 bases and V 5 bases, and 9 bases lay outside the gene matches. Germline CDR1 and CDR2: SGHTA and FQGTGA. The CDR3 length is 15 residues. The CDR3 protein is CASSQMGQVANEQFF. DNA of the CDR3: TGTGCCAGCAGCCAAATGGGACAGGTGGCCAATGAGCAGTTCTTC.

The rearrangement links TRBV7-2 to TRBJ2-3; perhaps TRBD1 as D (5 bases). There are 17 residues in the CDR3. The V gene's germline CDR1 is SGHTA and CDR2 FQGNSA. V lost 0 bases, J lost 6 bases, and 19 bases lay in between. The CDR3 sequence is CASSLATWGPNMDTQYF. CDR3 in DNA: TGTGCCAGCAGCTTAGCCACCTGGGGCCCAAACATGGATACGCAGTATTTT. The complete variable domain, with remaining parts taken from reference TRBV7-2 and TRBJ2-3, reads GAGVSQSPSNKVTEKGKDVELRCDPISGHTALYWYRQSLGQGLEFLIYFQGNSAPDKSGLPSDRFSAERTGGSVSTLTIQRTQQEDSAVYLCASSLATWGPNMDTQYFGPGTRLTVL.

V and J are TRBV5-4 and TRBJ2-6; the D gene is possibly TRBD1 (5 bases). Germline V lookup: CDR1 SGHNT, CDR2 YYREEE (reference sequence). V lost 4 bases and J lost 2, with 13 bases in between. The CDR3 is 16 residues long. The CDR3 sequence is CASSLTVAAGANVLTF. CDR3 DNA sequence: TGTGCCAGCAGCCTGACAGTTGCGGCTGGGGCCAACGTCCTGACTTTC.

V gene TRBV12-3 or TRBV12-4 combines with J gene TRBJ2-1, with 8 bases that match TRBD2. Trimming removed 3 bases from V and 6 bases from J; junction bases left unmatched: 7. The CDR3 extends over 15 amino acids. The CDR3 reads CASSLWRGATNEQFF. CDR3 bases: TGTGCCAGCAGTTTGTGGCGGGGGGCCACCAATGAGCAGTTCTTC.

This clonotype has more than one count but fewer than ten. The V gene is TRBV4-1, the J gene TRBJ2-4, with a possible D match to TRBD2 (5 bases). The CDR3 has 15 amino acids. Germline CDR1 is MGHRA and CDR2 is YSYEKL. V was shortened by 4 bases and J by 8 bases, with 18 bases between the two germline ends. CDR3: CASSRGARSLDIQYF. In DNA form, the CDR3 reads TGCGCCAGCAGCCGGGGAGCGAGGAGTCTGGACATTCAGTACTTC.

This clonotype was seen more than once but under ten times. CDR3 coding DNA: TGTGCCTGGAGTTTAACCGGGACGAAACCTGGCTACACCTTC. Amino acid sequence: CAWSLTGTKPGYTF. The chain is built from TRBV30 and TRBJ1-2; D is possibly TRBD1 (5 bases). Germline assignment: CDR1 GTSNPN and CDR2 SVGIG (reference sequence). Trimming shortened V by 2 bases and J by 7 bases, and 17 bases separated the two germline ends. CDR3 size: 14 residues.

The CDR3 spells CSALRVEGYEQYF. The CDR3 nucleotides read TGCAGTGCCCTCAGGGTGGAGGGCTACGAGCAGTACTTC. This chain links TRBV20-1 with TRBJ2-7; the D gene is possibly TRBD2 (6 bases). This CDR3 is built from 13 residues. Germline V lookup: CDR1 DFQATT, CDR2 SNEGSKA (reference sequence). The V end was cut by 6 bases, the J end by 3 bases, with 15 bases between.

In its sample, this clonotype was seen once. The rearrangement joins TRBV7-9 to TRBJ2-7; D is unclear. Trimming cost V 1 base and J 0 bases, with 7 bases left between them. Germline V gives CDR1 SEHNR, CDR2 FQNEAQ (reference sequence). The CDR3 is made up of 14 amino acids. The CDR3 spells CASSLGITSYEQYF. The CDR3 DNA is TGTGCCAGCAGCTTAGGCATTACCTCCTACGAGCAGTACTTC. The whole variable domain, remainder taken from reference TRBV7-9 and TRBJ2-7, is DTGVSQNPRHKITKRGQNVTFRCDPISEHNRLYWYRQTLGQGPEFLTYFQNEAQLEKSRLLSDRFSAERPKGSFSTLEIQRTEQGDSAMYLCASSLGITSYEQYFGPGTRLTVT.

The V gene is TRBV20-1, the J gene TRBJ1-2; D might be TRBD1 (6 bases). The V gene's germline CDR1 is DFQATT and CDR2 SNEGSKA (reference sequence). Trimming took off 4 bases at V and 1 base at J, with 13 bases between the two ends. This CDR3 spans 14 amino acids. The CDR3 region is CSATPRTVNYGYTF. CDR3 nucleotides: TGCAGTGCTACCCCTCGGACAGTTAACTATGGCTACACCTTC.

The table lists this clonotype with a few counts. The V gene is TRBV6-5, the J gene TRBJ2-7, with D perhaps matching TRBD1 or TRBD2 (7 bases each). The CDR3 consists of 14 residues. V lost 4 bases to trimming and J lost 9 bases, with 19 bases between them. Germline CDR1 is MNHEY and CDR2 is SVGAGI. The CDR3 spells CASSLLTRGGRQYF. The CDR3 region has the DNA TGTGCCAGCAGTTTATTGACCAGGGGGGGAAGGCAGTACTTC.

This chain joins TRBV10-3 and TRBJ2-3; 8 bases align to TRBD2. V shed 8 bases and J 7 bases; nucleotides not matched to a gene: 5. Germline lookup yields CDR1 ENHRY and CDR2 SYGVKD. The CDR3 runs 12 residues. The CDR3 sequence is CAIGREENTQYF. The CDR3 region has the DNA TGTGCCATCGGGCGGGAGGAAAATACGCAGTATTTT.

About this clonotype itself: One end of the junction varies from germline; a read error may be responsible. This CDR3 is CSAGDRVKEKRFF. CDR3 sequence (DNA): TGCAGTGCTGGGGACAGGGTGAAAGAAAAACGGTTTTTT. The chain recombines TRBV20-1 with TRBJ1-4; TRBD1 agrees at 9 bases. Germline lookup yields CDR1 DFQATT and CDR2 SNEGSKA (reference sequence). The CDR3 length is 13 residues.

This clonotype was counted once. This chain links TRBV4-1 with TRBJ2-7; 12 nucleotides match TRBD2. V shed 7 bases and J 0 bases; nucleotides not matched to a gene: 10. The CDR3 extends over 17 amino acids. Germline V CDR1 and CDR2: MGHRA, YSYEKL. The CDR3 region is CASTPTSGGFSSYEQYF. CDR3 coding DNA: TGCGCCAGCACCCCGACTAGCGGGGGCTTTAGCTCCTACGAGCAGTACTTC.